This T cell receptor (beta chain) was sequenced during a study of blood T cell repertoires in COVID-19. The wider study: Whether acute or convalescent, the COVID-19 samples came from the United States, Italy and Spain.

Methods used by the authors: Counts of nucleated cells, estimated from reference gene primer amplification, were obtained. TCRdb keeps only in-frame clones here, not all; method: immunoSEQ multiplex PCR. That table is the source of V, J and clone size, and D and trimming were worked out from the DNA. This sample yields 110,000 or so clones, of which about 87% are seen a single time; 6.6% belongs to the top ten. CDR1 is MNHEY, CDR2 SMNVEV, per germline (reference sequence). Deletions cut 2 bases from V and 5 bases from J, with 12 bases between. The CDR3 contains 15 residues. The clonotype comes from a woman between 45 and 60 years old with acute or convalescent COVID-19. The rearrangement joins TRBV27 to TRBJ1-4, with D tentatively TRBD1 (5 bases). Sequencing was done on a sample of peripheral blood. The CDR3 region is CASSLQGVQNEKLFF. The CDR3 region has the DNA TGTGCCAGCAGTTTACAGGGCGTCCAAAATGAAAAACTGTTTTTT.